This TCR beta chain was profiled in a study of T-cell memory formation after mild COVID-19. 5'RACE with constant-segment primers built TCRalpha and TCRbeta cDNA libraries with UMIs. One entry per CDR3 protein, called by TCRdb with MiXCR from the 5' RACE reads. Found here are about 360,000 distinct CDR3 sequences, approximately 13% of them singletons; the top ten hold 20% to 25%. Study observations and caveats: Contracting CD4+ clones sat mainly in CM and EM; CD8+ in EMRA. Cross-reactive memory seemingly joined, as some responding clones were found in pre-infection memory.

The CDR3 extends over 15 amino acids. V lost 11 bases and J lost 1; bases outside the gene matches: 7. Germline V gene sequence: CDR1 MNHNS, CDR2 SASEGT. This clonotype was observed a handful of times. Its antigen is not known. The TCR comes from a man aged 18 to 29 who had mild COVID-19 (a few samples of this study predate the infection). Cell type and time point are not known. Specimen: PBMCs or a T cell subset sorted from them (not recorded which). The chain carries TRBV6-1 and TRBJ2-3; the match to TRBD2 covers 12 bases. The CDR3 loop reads CAGTSGGPGTDTQYF. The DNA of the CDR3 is TGTGCCGGTACTAGCGGGGGGCCCGGCACAGATACGCAGTATTTT.